Sequencing of this T cell receptor beta chain was carried out in a study of blood T cell repertoires in COVID-19. Turning to the study itself: Researchers got acute and convalescent COVID-19 samples from the United States, Italy and Spain. In each case, the material was cDNA or gDNA derived from T cells, B-cell-depleted T cells, or PBMCs.

This clone came up once. Germline is not matched at one junction end, which may reflect a read error. Germline V gene sequence: CDR1 SSHAT, CDR2 FNYEAQ (reference sequence). The CDR3 is made up of 15 amino acids. Authors' data handling: Amplified reference gene primers provided the basis for estimating nucleated cell counts. Repertoires were generated with immunoSEQ multiplex PCR, while TCRdb's copy carries only in-frame clones and drops some. V and J calls and clone size are as listed in that table; D and trimming were resolved from the DNA. This sample has tens of thousands of clones, with 60% to 85% found just once.

The chain uses TRBV7-7 and TRBJ2-5; the match to TRBD2 covers 7 bases. The source material was peripheral blood. This clonotype originated in a man in his sixties with active COVID-19. The CDR3 spells CASSLGGRAGETQYF. CDR3 nucleotide sequence: TGTGCTAGCAGCTTAGGAGGGAGGGCCGGAGAGACCCAGTACTTC. Using reference TRBV7-7 and TRBJ2-5 for the parts outside the CDR3, the full variable domain is GAGVSQSPRYKVTKRGQDVTLRCDPISSHATLYWYQQALGQGPEFLTYFNYEAQPDKSGLPSDRFSAERPEGSISTLTIQRTEQRDSAMYRCASSLGGRAGETQYFGPGTRLLVL.